The rows below give T cell receptor beta chains drawn from one sample of a study of cytomegalovirus exposure and HLA in healthy donors. Produced via immunoSEQ multiplex PCR; TCRdb's table is partial and in-frame only. The sample yields approximately 220,000 clones, 75% to 90% seen once. Source material: PBMCs. The receptors were gathered from a boy aged 2 to 10 in good health and CMV-seronegative. Both conserved end residues are part of each CDR3. The order of the fields is CDR3 protein, CDR3 DNA, clone size, J gene, V gene, CDR3 length, D gene. D genes are given only for firm matches. Not all rows give a size; the values are once, few, many and, for expanded clones, a class.

CDR3 protein: CAIRGTEVNTEAFF; CDR3 DNA: TGTGCCATCAGGGGGACAGAAGTGAACACTGAAGCTTTCTTT; clone size: .; J gene: TRBJ1-1; V gene: TRBV10-3; CDR3 length: 14; D gene: TRBD1
CDR3 protein: CASSLVQGANTEAFF; CDR3 DNA: TGTGCCAGCAGCTTAGTCCAGGGGGCGAACACTGAAGCTTTCTTT; clone size: .; J gene: TRBJ1-1; V gene: TRBV7-2; CDR3 length: 15; D gene: TRBD1
CDR3 protein: CASSPQQDSGANVLTF; CDR3 DNA: TGTGCCAGCTCACCTCAACAGGATTCTGGGGCCAACGTCCTGACTTTC; clone size: .; J gene: TRBJ2-6; V gene: TRBV18; CDR3 length: 16; D gene: .
CDR3 protein: CASSPSGETSTDTQYF; CDR3 DNA: TGCGCCAGCAGCCCTAGCGGGGAAACTAGCACAGATACGCAGTATTTT; clone size: .; J gene: TRBJ2-3; V gene: TRBV5-1; CDR3 length: 16; D gene: TRBD2
CDR3 protein: CASSVNSSPYNEQFF; CDR3 DNA: TGTGCCAGCAGCGTGAACAGTTCCCCCTACAATGAGCAGTTCTTC; clone size: .; J gene: TRBJ2-1; V gene: TRBV7-3; CDR3 length: 15; D gene: .
CDR3 protein: CASSSNGGRPYEQYF; CDR3 DNA: TGTGCCAGCAGTTCCAACGGGGGGCGACCCTACGAGCAGTACTTC; clone size: .; J gene: TRBJ2-7; V gene: TRBV28; CDR3 length: 15; D gene: .
CDR3 protein: CAGRQGTKNTGELFF; CDR3 DNA: TGTGCCGGCAGACAGGGGACCAAGAACACCGGGGAGCTGTTTTTT; clone size: .; J gene: TRBJ2-2; V gene: TRBV2; CDR3 length: 15; D gene: TRBD1
CDR3 protein: CASSPGTAWGETQYF; CDR3 DNA: TGTGCCAGCAGCCCAGGGACAGCCTGGGGGGAGACCCAGTACTTC; clone size: .; J gene: TRBJ2-5; V gene: TRBV11-3; CDR3 length: 15; D gene: TRBD1
CDR3 protein: CASSLTGGANSPLHF; CDR3 DNA: TGTGCCAGCAGCTTAACAGGGGGGGCTAATTCACCCCTCCACTTT; clone size: .; J gene: TRBJ1-6; V gene: TRBV7-3; CDR3 length: 15; D gene: .
CDR3 protein: CASSPLTGGHEQYF; CDR3 DNA: TGTGCCAGCAGCCCACTGACAGGGGGCCACGAGCAGTACTTC; clone size: .; J gene: TRBJ2-7; V gene: TRBV7-9; CDR3 length: 14; D gene: TRBD1
CDR3 protein: CAISDRTRGTQYF; CDR3 DNA: TGTGCCATCAGTGACCGGACTAGGGGTACGCAGTATTTT; clone size: .; J gene: TRBJ2-3; V gene: TRBV10-3; CDR3 length: 13; D gene: TRBD2
CDR3 protein: CASSGQGPEAFF; CDR3 DNA: TGTGCCAGCAGCGGACAGGGACCTGAAGCTTTCTTT; clone size: .; J gene: TRBJ1-1; V gene: TRBV7-9; CDR3 length: 12; D gene: TRBD1
CDR3 protein: CASSLEFGGTEAFF; CDR3 DNA: TGTGCCAGCAGCTTAGAGTTCGGGGGTACTGAAGCTTTCTTT; clone size: .; J gene: TRBJ1-1; V gene: TRBV11-2; CDR3 length: 14; D gene: .
CDR3 protein: CASSTTLGTGGEQYF; CDR3 DNA: TGTGCCAGCAGCACAACCCTCGGGACAGGTGGCGAGCAGTACTTC; clone size: .; J gene: TRBJ2-7; V gene: TRBV11-2; CDR3 length: 15; D gene: TRBD1
CDR3 protein: CASSPDRGGYGYTF; CDR3 DNA: TGTGCCAGCTCACCTGACAGGGGAGGCTATGGCTACACCTTC; clone size: few; J gene: TRBJ1-2; V gene: TRBV18; CDR3 length: 14; D gene: TRBD1
CDR3 protein: CASSSGQGNEQYF; CDR3 DNA: TGCGCCAGCAGTTCAGGACAGGGAAATGAGCAGTACTTC; clone size: few; J gene: TRBJ2-7; V gene: TRBV5-1; CDR3 length: 13; D gene: TRBD1
CDR3 protein: CASSYPSVGKFSYNEQFF; CDR3 DNA: TGTGCCAGCAGTTATCCTAGCGTTGGGAAATTCTCCTACAATGAGCAGTTCTTC; clone size: .; J gene: TRBJ2-1; V gene: TRBV28; CDR3 length: 18; D gene: .
CDR3 protein: CASSRTTGSNNQPQHF; CDR3 DNA: TGTGCCAGCAGCCGTACAACAGGGTCGAACAATCAGCCCCAGCATTTT; clone size: .; J gene: TRBJ1-5; V gene: TRBV27; CDR3 length: 16; D gene: .
CDR3 protein: CASSVVQGRNQPQHF; CDR3 DNA: TGTGCCAGCAGCGTAGTACAGGGGAGAAATCAGCCCCAGCATTTT; clone size: .; J gene: TRBJ1-5; V gene: TRBV9; CDR3 length: 15; D gene: TRBD1
CDR3 protein: CASSMDSYTDTQYF; CDR3 DNA: TGTGCCAGCAGCATGGACAGCTACACGGATACGCAGTATTTT; clone size: .; J gene: TRBJ2-3; V gene: TRBV9; CDR3 length: 14; D gene: .
CDR3 protein: CASNRGFNQPQHF; CDR3 DNA: TGTGCCAGCAACCGGGGTTTCAATCAGCCCCAGCATTTT; clone size: .; J gene: TRBJ1-5; V gene: TRBV19; CDR3 length: 13; D gene: .
CDR3 protein: CASSEFEGANEKLFF; CDR3 DNA: TGTGCCAGCAGTGAATTCGAGGGAGCTAATGAAAAACTGTTTTTT; clone size: .; J gene: TRBJ1-4; V gene: TRBV25-1; CDR3 length: 15; D gene: .
CDR3 protein: CASSEVGGNTGELFF; CDR3 DNA: TGTGCCAGCAGTGAAGTCGGGGGGAACACCGGGGAGCTGTTTTTT; clone size: .; J gene: TRBJ2-2; V gene: TRBV6-1; CDR3 length: 15; D gene: .
CDR3 protein: CASSRDRGSTEAFF; CDR3 DNA: TGTGCCAGCAGTCGGGACAGGGGGAGCACTGAAGCTTTCTTT; clone size: few; J gene: TRBJ1-1; V gene: TRBV6-5; CDR3 length: 14; D gene: TRBD1
CDR3 protein: CASSQVGRGRGLNTEAFF; CDR3 DNA: TGTGCCAGCAGCCAAGTCGGCAGGGGGCGCGGTTTAAACACTGAAGCTTTCTTT; clone size: .; J gene: TRBJ1-1; V gene: TRBV4-2; CDR3 length: 18; D gene: TRBD1
CDR3 protein: CATETGTGNQPQHF; CDR3 DNA: TGTGCCACCGAGACAGGGACGGGCAATCAGCCCCAGCATTTT; clone size: many; J gene: TRBJ1-5; V gene: TRBV6-1; CDR3 length: 14; D gene: TRBD1
CDR3 protein: CASSLVSVRAEYGYTF; CDR3 DNA: TGTGCCAGCAGCTTAGTAAGTGTCAGGGCCGAGTATGGCTACACCTTC; clone size: .; J gene: TRBJ1-2; V gene: TRBV7-2; CDR3 length: 16; D gene: .
CDR3 protein: CASSGWDRVTYGYTF; CDR3 DNA: TGTGCCAGCAGTGGCTGGGACAGGGTTACCTATGGCTACACCTTC; clone size: .; J gene: TRBJ1-2; V gene: TRBV6-5; CDR3 length: 15; D gene: TRBD1
CDR3 protein: CASSEYVLGQGAYEQYF; CDR3 DNA: TGTGCCAGCAGTGAGTACGTCCTGGGACAGGGGGCCTACGAGCAGTACTTC; clone size: .; J gene: TRBJ2-7; V gene: TRBV6-1; CDR3 length: 17; D gene: TRBD1
CDR3 protein: CASSLSGGGYGYTF; CDR3 DNA: TGTGCCAGCAGTTTGTCAGGGGGCGGCTATGGCTACACCTTC; clone size: .; J gene: TRBJ1-2; V gene: TRBV27; CDR3 length: 14; D gene: TRBD1
CDR3 protein: CASRQESDTQYF; CDR3 DNA: TGTGCCAGCCGACAGGAGTCAGATACGCAGTATTTT; clone size: once; J gene: TRBJ2-3; V gene: TRBV2; CDR3 length: 12; D gene: .
CDR3 protein: CATSRDMGAAYGYTF; CDR3 DNA: TGTGCCACCAGCAGAGATATGGGGGCGGCCTATGGCTACACCTTC; clone size: .; J gene: TRBJ1-2; V gene: TRBV15; CDR3 length: 15; D gene: .
CDR3 protein: CASSPSGANVLTF; CDR3 DNA: TGTGCCAGCAGCCCGTCGGGGGCCAACGTCCTGACTTTC; clone size: once; J gene: TRBJ2-6; V gene: TRBV9; CDR3 length: 13; D gene: .
CDR3 protein: CASSPPQGSEQYF; CDR3 DNA: TGTGCCAGCAGCCCACCTCAGGGTTCCGAGCAGTACTTC; clone size: .; J gene: TRBJ2-7; V gene: TRBV6-5; CDR3 length: 13; D gene: .
CDR3 protein: CASSLSGGVPLVQYF; CDR3 DNA: TGTGCCAGCAGCTTGTCGGGCGGGGTACCCCTCGTTCAGTACTTC; clone size: .; J gene: TRBJ2-4; V gene: TRBV5-6; CDR3 length: 15; D gene: .
CDR3 protein: CASSQEPLAGLTQYF; CDR3 DNA: TGTGCCAGCAGCCAAGAACCCCTAGCCGGGTTAACGCAGTATTTT; clone size: .; J gene: TRBJ2-3; V gene: TRBV4-2; CDR3 length: 15; D gene: .
CDR3 protein: CASTLGSRAGPLSTDTQYF; CDR3 DNA: TGTGCCAGCACCCTGGGGTCTCGGGCGGGACCCCTCTCGACAGATACGCAGTATTTT; clone size: .; J gene: TRBJ2-3; V gene: TRBV7-8; CDR3 length: 19; D gene: .
CDR3 protein: CASSVGTSKNEQFF; CDR3 DNA: TGTGCCAGCAGTGTGGGGACTAGCAAAAATGAGCAGTTCTTC; clone size: .; J gene: TRBJ2-1; V gene: TRBV2; CDR3 length: 14; D gene: TRBD2
CDR3 protein: CASTSAGTGGSYEQYF; CDR3 DNA: TGTGCCAGCACGTCAGCCGGGACAGGGGGCAGCTACGAGCAGTACTTC; clone size: .; J gene: TRBJ2-7; V gene: TRBV7-6; CDR3 length: 16; D gene: TRBD1
CDR3 protein: CAWSLGQGPNYGYTF; CDR3 DNA: TGTGCCTGGAGTCTGGGACAGGGACCTAACTATGGCTACACCTTC; clone size: .; J gene: TRBJ1-2; V gene: TRBV30; CDR3 length: 15; D gene: TRBD1
CDR3 protein: CASSPGGGNYGYTF; CDR3 DNA: TGTGCCAGCTCACCAGGGGGCGGGAACTATGGCTACACCTTC; clone size: .; J gene: TRBJ1-2; V gene: TRBV18; CDR3 length: 14; D gene: .
CDR3 protein: CASSLGRDYEQYF; CDR3 DNA: TGTGCCAGCAGCTTGGGCAGGGACTACGAGCAGTACTTC; clone size: .; J gene: TRBJ2-7; V gene: TRBV7-9; CDR3 length: 13; D gene: .
CDR3 protein: CASSEGQGGSYEQYF; CDR3 DNA: TGTGCCAGCAGTGAGGGACAGGGTGGGAGCTACGAGCAGTACTTC; clone size: .; J gene: TRBJ2-7; V gene: TRBV6-1; CDR3 length: 15; D gene: TRBD1
CDR3 protein: CASSGQTTSYNEQFF; CDR3 DNA: TGTGCCAGCAGCGGACAGACAACCTCCTACAATGAGCAGTTCTTC; clone size: .; J gene: TRBJ2-1; V gene: TRBV9; CDR3 length: 15; D gene: .
CDR3 protein: CASSAGSSYNEQFF; CDR3 DNA: TGCGCCAGCAGCGCGGGGAGCTCCTACAATGAGCAGTTCTTC; clone size: .; J gene: TRBJ2-1; V gene: TRBV5-1; CDR3 length: 14; D gene: .
CDR3 protein: CASSVARENYGYTF; CDR3 DNA: TGTGCCAGCAGCGTAGCTAGGGAGAACTATGGCTACACCTTC; clone size: .; J gene: TRBJ1-2; V gene: TRBV9; CDR3 length: 14; D gene: .